This paragraph covers one T cell receptor beta chain sequence. What it binds is unknown. This sample stems from a study of T cells after yellow fever vaccination. General study findings and limits: Post-booster repertoires contained most primary-vaccination clones again (approximately 97% CD4, 88% CD8).

CDR1 and CDR2 from the germline V gene are SGHRS and YFSETQ. The CDR3 spans 15 residues. The V segment lost 0 bases and the J segment 6 bases; nucleotides outside the gene matches: 7. One entry per CDR3 protein results from TCRdb running MiXCR on the 5' RACE reads. The sample includes a few hundred thousand distinct CDR3 sequences, 3.6% of them seen just once. The sequence derives from a young man who received the YFV17D yellow fever vaccine. The sample consisted of PBMCs, taken on the day of the yellow fever booster vaccination. This sequence joins TRBV5-1 and TRBJ1-2, with TRBD1 identical over 8 bases. The CDR3 spells CASSLEDRGIHGYTF. CDR3 coding DNA: TGCGCCAGCAGCTTGGAAGACAGGGGAATCCATGGCTACACCTTC. The whole variable domain, remainder taken from reference TRBV5-1 and TRBJ1-2, is KAGVTQTPRYLIKTRGQQVTLSCSPISGHRSVSWYQQTPGQGLQFLFEYFSETQRNKGNFPGRFSGRQFSNSRSEMNVSTLELGDSALYLCASSLEDRGIHGYTFGSGTRLTVV.